The clone carrying this T cell receptor (beta chain) was picked up a small number of times. The data derive from a study of beta chain features in type 1 diabetes. The germline gives CDR1 MDHEN, CDR2 SYDVKM. The CDR3 has 11 amino acids. Trimming took off 4 bases at V and 10 bases at J, with 10 bases between the two ends. Central memory, naive, regulatory and stem cell-like memory CD4+ cells were sorted by CD45RO/CCR7/CD25/CD127/CD95/CD27. The sequenced template was cDNA made from the entire isolated RNA. Produced via immunoSEQ multiplex PCR; TCRdb's table is partial and in-frame only. The table includes about 930,000 clones, about 17% detected once.

This rearrangement joins TRBV28 to TRBJ1-1; D gene unclear. The receptor was isolated from a woman aged 18-35 years in good health. Sequenced: naive CD4+ T cells from blood. The CDR3 region has the DNA TGTGCCAGCAGTTATAAGCTTGGAGCTTTCTTT. Translation gives CASSYKLGAFF.